This T cell receptor (beta chain) was captured by sequencing in a study of follicular helper T cells after annual influenza vaccination (dated by TCRdb to about 2017). In terms of the full investigation: After each seasonal influenza vaccination, blood was collected on days 0, 7 and 28. To study recall of cTfh clones, some subjects were followed across successive annual vaccinations spanning the 2013-2014, 2014-2015 and 2015-2016 seasons. One week after vaccination, a second recruited cohort of approximately 11 subjects (Table S1) displayed a similar ICOS+CD38+ cTfh response. Multi-year samples were available for six subjects, with four spanning two vaccination seasons and two spanning three seasons. The 2015 samples were processed right after collection, while the 2013-2014 samples were cryopreserved.

The sample's time point label is to be understood as: 2015-2016 season, 7 days after influenza vaccination. Seasonal inactivated influenza vaccine (Fluvarix) was administered to adults, and sorted blood CD4 subsets were tracked by TCRB sequencing before and after vaccination. To be eligible, subjects had to live in the community and must not have received influenza vaccine in the previous 6 months. Influenza vaccine contraindications, substance abuse, HIV/AIDS, active malignancy, immunomodulatory medication and active illness such as respiratory infection were included among the exclusion criteria. Between roughly 40 and 100 mL of blood was sampled per time point. Ficoll-Paque PLUS or SepMate separation was used to isolate PBMC. CXCR5- memory CD4 T cells were sorted as a comparison non-Tfh subset. Before DNA extraction, cell subsets were sorted from PBMC on a BD FACS Aria. Overall study outcomes, separate from this receptor: Undersampling of the much larger non-cTfh compartments could not be excluded when assessing influenza clone enrichment. Day 7 ICOS+CD38+ clones were most often found later in ICOS-CD38- cTfh, suggesting that subset may serve as a memory reservoir. Because only roughly 9.5-20% of the analyzed cells gave productive TCRB sequences, there was no way to sample rare clonotypes. Successive annual vaccinations recalled a recurrent oligoclonal ICOS+CD38+ cTfh response that contained tetramer and AIM influenza-specific clonotypes. ICOS+CD38+ cTfh clonality correlated with the frequency of that population, and its change correlated with the change in circulating plasmablast frequency.

In regard to this clone: Its specific antigen is unknown. No base-level quality is on record; no much larger clone is a single base apart.

Library creation used the immunoSEQ multiplex PCR assay. Adaptive Biotechnologies carried out TCRB amplification, library preparation, sequencing and preliminary bioinformatics at Survey level resolution. Per the source publication's procedure: Clonality was calculated in R as 1 minus normalized Shannon entropy, and the Gini index was computed with the R package ineq. The overlap score was defined as the summed counts of shared sequences divided by the total counts of all sequences in both compared samples. Fisher's exact test, with an assumed theoretical repertoire of 10^7 TCRB sequences, was used to assess the significance of shared clonotypes. Imported from immuneACCESS, the table was reduced by TCRdb to in-frame sequences with V and J called. These copies leave out some clones; in studies compared against another copy, an unresolved V gene accounts for under half, and the cause of the remainder is not known. V, J and clone size derive from that table, while D and trimming were established from the DNA sequence. The sample yields about 6,800 clones; about 85% were counted once. The leading ten clones occupy 0.5% to 0.6% of the sample.

In the germline V gene (reference sequence), CDR1 corresponds to SEHNR and CDR2 to FQNEAQ. V loses 5 bases, J loses 8 bases, and the germline ends lie 15 bases apart. From its cysteine to its phenylalanine, the CDR3 spans 13 amino acids. The CDR3 DNA has 39 bases and is translated from base 1. The sample in question was CXCR5- memory CD4+ T cells sorted from blood, obtained 7 days after influenza vaccination. The cell subset or site label corresponds to: CXCR5- memory CD4 T cells. The clonotype comes from an adult who received the influenza vaccine. Recombination connected TRBV7-9 to TRBJ1-1; the D gene remains uncertain. In nucleotides, the sequence is TGTGCCAGCAGCCCGGGATCCACTGGGGAAGCTTTCTTT. This translates into CASSPGSTGEAFF.